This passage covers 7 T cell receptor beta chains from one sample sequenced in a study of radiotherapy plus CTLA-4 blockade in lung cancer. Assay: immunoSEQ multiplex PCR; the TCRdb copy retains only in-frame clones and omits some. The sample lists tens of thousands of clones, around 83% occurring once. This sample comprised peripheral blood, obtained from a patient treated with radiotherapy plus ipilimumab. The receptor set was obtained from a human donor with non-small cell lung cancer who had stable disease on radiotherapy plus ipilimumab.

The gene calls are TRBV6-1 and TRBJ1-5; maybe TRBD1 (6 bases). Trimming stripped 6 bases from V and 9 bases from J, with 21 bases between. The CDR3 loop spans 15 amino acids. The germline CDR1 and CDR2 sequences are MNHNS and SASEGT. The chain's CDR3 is CASRSDSRVGRPQHF. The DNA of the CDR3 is TGTGCCAGCAGATCGGACAGCCGGGTGGGGCGGCCCCAGCATTTT.

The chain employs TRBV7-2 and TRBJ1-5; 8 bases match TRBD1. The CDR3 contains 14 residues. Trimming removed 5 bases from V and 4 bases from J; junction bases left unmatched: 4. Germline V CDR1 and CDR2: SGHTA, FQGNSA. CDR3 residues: CASSPGTGNQPQHF. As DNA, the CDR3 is TGTGCCAGCAGCCCGGGGACAGGTAATCAGCCCCAGCATTTT.

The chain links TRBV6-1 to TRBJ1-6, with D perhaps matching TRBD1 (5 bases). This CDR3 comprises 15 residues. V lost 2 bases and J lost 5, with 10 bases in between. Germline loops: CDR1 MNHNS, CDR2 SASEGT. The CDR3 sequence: CASSEQGLDNSPLHF. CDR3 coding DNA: TGTGCCAGCAGTGAACAGGGACTAGATAATTCACCCCTCCACTTT.

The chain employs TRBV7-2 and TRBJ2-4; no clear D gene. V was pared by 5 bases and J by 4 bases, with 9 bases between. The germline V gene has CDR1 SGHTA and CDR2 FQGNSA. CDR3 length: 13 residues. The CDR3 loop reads CASSPSSKNIQYF. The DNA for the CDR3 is TGTGCCAGCAGCCCATCTTCTAAAAACATTCAGTACTTC.

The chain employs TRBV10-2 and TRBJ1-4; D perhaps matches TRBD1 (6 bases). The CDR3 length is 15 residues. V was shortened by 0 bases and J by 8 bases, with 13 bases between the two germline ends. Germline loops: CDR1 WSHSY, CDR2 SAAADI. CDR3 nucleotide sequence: TGCGCCAGCAGTGAGTCCGTTTTAGGGGGAGAAAAACTGTTTTTT. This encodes CASSESVLGGEKLFF.

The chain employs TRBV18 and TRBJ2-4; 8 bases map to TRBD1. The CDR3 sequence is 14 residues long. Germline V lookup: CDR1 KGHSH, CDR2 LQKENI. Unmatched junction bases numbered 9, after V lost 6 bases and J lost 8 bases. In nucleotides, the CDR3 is TGTGCCAGCTCCCCTGCGCAGGGGGCGGACATTCAGTACTTC. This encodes CASSPAQGADIQYF.

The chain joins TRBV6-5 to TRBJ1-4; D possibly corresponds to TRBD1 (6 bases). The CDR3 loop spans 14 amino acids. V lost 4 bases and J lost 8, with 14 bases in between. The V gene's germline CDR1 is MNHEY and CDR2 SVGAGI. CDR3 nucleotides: TGTGCCAGCAGTTTCCTACAGGGTGGGGAAAAACTGTTTTTT. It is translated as CASSFLQGGEKLFF.